Listed below are T cell receptor beta chains from one sample, sequenced in a study of blood T cell repertoires in COVID-19. Generated by immunoSEQ multiplex PCR, the TCRdb table keeps only in-frame clones and is missing some. The table shows 180,000 or so clones, with 65% to 85% occurring only once. Specimen: PBMCs or T cells enriched from blood (not recorded which). The receptors here all came from a woman in her fifties or sixties who had recovered from COVID-19. CDR3s include the opening cysteine and the closing phenylalanine or tryptophan. The D gene is left open where the match is weak. Size tells how often a clone was seen (once, few, many) or the class of an expanded clone, and some rows leave it out.

j_call d_call clone_size v_call cdr3_nt cdr3_aa
TRBJ1-4 - - TRBV2 TGTGCCAGCAGGGCCCTGGGGGGGCCTAATGAAAAACTGTTTTTT CASRALGGPNEKLFF
TRBJ1-5 - - TRBV12-2 TGTGCAAGTCGCTTAATCTGCGGCCGGCCTCAGCCCCAGCATTTT CASRLICGRPQPQHF
TRBJ2-7 TRBD2 - TRBV2 TGTGCCAGCAGTCTAGCGGTTTACGAGCAGTACTTC CASSLAVYEQYF
TRBJ1-2 - - TRBV3-1/TRBV3-2 TGTGCCAGCAGCCAAGATATCTATGGCTACACCTTC CASSQDIYGYTF
TRBJ1-5 TRBD1 few TRBV23-1 TGCGCCAGCAGTCAATCGGTAACCTTTCCATACAGGGGAGATGTGGTAGGCAATCAGCCCCAGCATTTT CASSQSVTFPYRGDVVGNQPQHF
TRBJ2-1 TRBD2 - TRBV15 TGTGCCACCAGCAGAGCGGGGTGGACTAGCGGGAAGAATGAGCAGTTCTTC CATSRAGWTSGKNEQFF
TRBJ2-7 - - TRBV5-1 TGCGCCAGCAGCTCCAATCCGGGCTCAACTAGCGAGCAGTACTTC CASSSNPGSTSEQYF
TRBJ1-1 - - TRBV28 TGTGCCAGCCGGACAAGCATGAACACTGAAGCTTTCTTT CASRTSMNTEAFF
TRBJ1-2 - - TRBV5-1 TGCGCCAGCAGCCCTCAGGGAATAGGTGGCTACACCTTC CASSPQGIGGYTF
TRBJ2-1 TRBD2 - TRBV5-1 TGCGCCAGCAGCTTGGTAGCGGGGGGTTACAATGAGCAGTTCTTC CASSLVAGGYNEQFF
TRBJ2-3 - - TRBV5-1 TGCGCCAGCAGCTTGGACAAAGAGGCAGATACGCAGTATTTT CASSLDKEADTQYF
TRBJ1-2 TRBD1 - TRBV20-1 TGCAGTGCCTGGACAGGGTATGGCTACACCTTC CSAWTGYGYTF
TRBJ2-1 TRBD2 - TRBV7-2 TGTGCCAGCAGCTCGACTAGCGGGTATGGGTTCTTC CASSSTSGYGFF
TRBJ1-1 TRBD1 - TRBV6-6 TGTGCCAGCAGTTACCAGGGACAGGGCTTAACTGAAGCTTTCTTT CASSYQGQGLTEAFF
TRBJ2-5 TRBD1 - TRBV9 TGTGCCAGCAGCGAGGGACAGCTAGGCCAAGAGACCCAGTACTTC CASSEGQLGQETQYF
TRBJ2-6 TRBD2 once TRBV7-9 TGTGCCAGCAGCTGGTGGAGCGGGACCTGGACTGGGGCCAACGTCCTGACTTTC CASSWWSGTWTGANVLTF
TRBJ2-7 - - TRBV30 TGTGCCTTGGACTGGCGCCTGGGAGAGCAGTACTTC CALDWRLGEQYF
TRBJ2-2 TRBD1 - TRBV19 TGTGCCAGTAGTACCGGGACAGGGGGCTCCGGGGAGCTGTTTTTT CASSTGTGGSGELFF
TRBJ2-5 TRBD2 - TRBV3-1/TRBV3-2 TGTGCCAGCAGCCAGCTTGGCGGGAGGGCCAGTGAAGAGACCCAGTACTTC CASSQLGGRASEETQYF
TRBJ2-7 - once TRBV3-1/TRBV3-2 TGTGCCAGCAGCCAACCTCGTTCCTATGGCTACGAGCAGTACTTC CASSQPRSYGYEQYF
TRBJ1-5 - - TRBV3-1/TRBV3-2 TGTGCCAGCAGCCGCGGACTGGGGGCCAATCAGCCCCAGCATTTT CASSRGLGANQPQHF
TRBJ1-5 TRBD1 - TRBV10-3 TGTGCCATCAGTGAGTGGGACAGAGAAGGTAGCAATCAGCCCCAGCATTTT CAISEWDREGSNQPQHF
TRBJ1-4 - - TRBV6-5 TGTGCCAGCAGCCGGGGGGCGCAAGAAAAACTGTTTTTT CASSRGAQEKLFF
TRBJ2-7 TRBD1 - TRBV6-1 TGTGCCAGCAGTGATTGGGGACAGGGACTTTCCTACGAGCAGTACTTC CASSDWGQGLSYEQYF
TRBJ1-1 TRBD1 few TRBV5-1 TGCGCCAGCAGCTTCGGACAGGGGGCGGAGGCTTTCTTT CASSFGQGAEAFF
TRBJ2-3 TRBD2 - TRBV12-3/TRBV12-4 TGTGCCAGCTCTCTAGCGGCCCCTGTGGATCAGTATTTT CASSLAAPVDQYF
TRBJ2-3 - - TRBV28 TGTGCCAGCAGTTTATTTGCTAGTCGGCCAGATACGCAGTATTTT CASSLFASRPDTQYF
TRBJ1-2 - - TRBV19 TGTGCCAGTAGTATTGGAGGGCAGTACTATGGCTACACCTTC CASSIGGQYYGYTF
TRBJ2-1 TRBD2 once TRBV30 TGTGCCTGGAGTGTACGGACTAGCGGGACCTACAATGAGCAGTTCTTC CAWSVRTSGTYNEQFF
TRBJ2-1 - - TRBV12-3/TRBV12-4 TGTGCCAGCAGATTGGGGCGATACAATGAGCAGTTCTTC CASRLGRYNEQFF
TRBJ2-2 - - TRBV5-1 TGCGCCAGCAGCGCCCTAGTTATCGGCGGGGAGCTGTTTTTT CASSALVIGGELFF
TRBJ2-3 TRBD2 once TRBV11-2 TGTGCCAGCAGCTTAAGACAGTTGGCGGGGGGCACAGATACGCAGTATTTT CASSLRQLAGGTDTQYF
TRBJ2-1 TRBD2 - TRBV19 TGTGCCACCCGGACCGGGACTACGGCCTACAATGAGCAGTTCTTC CATRTGTTAYNEQFF
TRBJ2-7 - - TRBV2 TGTGCCACAAGACAGAAGCAGCAGTACTTC CATRQKQQYF
TRBJ2-1 - - TRBV25-1 TGTGCCAGCAGTGAATCCGGGATCTACAATGAGCAGTTCTTC CASSESGIYNEQFF
TRBJ1-6 - - TRBV3-1/TRBV3-2 TGTGCCAGCAGCCCGGGGAACATCAATTCACCCCTCCACTTT CASSPGNINSPLHF
TRBJ1-5 - - TRBV2 TGTGCCAGCGGTTTCGCACTCAATCAGCCCCAGCATTTT CASGFALNQPQHF
TRBJ1-2 TRBD1 - TRBV9 TGTGCCAGCAGCGCCGGCGAAGGGGGCTTGGTCTATGGCTACACCTTC CASSAGEGGLVYGYTF
TRBJ2-1 - few TRBV5-1 TGCGCCAGCAGCTTGGCTGGGGCTGAGCAGTTCTTC CASSLAGAEQFF
TRBJ2-1 - - TRBV29-1 TGCAGCGCGTCCGGTCGGACAGCCACCTACAATGAGCAGTTCTTC CSASGRTATYNEQFF
TRBJ2-3 TRBD1 - TRBV2 TGTGCCAGCAGTTTACAGGGGGCGCATACAGATACGCAGTATTTT CASSLQGAHTDTQYF
TRBJ2-6 - - TRBV6-1 TGTGCCAGCAGTGAATATCGGACAGCTGGGGCCAACGTCCTGACTTTC CASSEYRTAGANVLTF
TRBJ1-1 - once TRBV10-1 TGCGCCAGCAGTGAAATAACGCAGGGTGAAGCCTTCTTT CASSEITQGEAFF
TRBJ2-7 - - TRBV25-1 TGTGCCATGACGGGGGTGGGGCTCTACGAGCAGTACTTC CAMTGVGLYEQYF
TRBJ1-3 - - TRBV27 TGTGCCAGCAGTCCCCGTCTGGGGGCTGTTGGAAACACCATATATTTT CASSPRLGAVGNTIYF
TRBJ2-2 TRBD2 - TRBV30 TGTGCCTGGAGTTTCGGGGGGGCGAACGGGGAGCTGTTTTTT CAWSFGGANGELFF
TRBJ1-2 TRBD1 - TRBV27 TGTGCCAGCAGTTATGCCGACAGGGCGAACTATGGCTACACCTTC CASSYADRANYGYTF
TRBJ1-3 - - TRBV19 TGTGCCAGTAGTATACTCCTGAGAGCCGGAAACACCATATATTTT CASSILLRAGNTIYF
TRBJ2-3 - - TRBV5-1 TGCGCCAGCAGCTTTGGGGCCGTGACGGATACGCAGTATTTT CASSFGAVTDTQYF
TRBJ1-4 - - TRBV7-9 TGTGCCAGCAGCTCCGATGCCGGGGGTTTGAGTCGTGAAAAACTGTTTTTT CASSSDAGGLSREKLFF
TRBJ2-7 - - TRBV25-1 TGTGCCAGCAGTTTGTCGGCGGGCGAGCAGTACTTC CASSLSAGEQYF
TRBJ1-2 - once TRBV3-1/TRBV3-2 TGTGCCAGCAGCCAGACAGCCGTCCTTAACTATGGCTACACCTTC CASSQTAVLNYGYTF
TRBJ2-3 - - TRBV30 TGTGCCTGGAGTGTAGGGGACTCCAATACGCAGTATTTT CAWSVGDSNTQYF
TRBJ2-1 TRBD2 - TRBV19 TGTGCCAGTACCTATCCCCGGACTAGCGGGGTGGAGAATGAGCAGTTCTTC CASTYPRTSGVENEQFF
TRBJ1-2 - - TRBV7-2 TGTGCCAGCAGCCCAACCCAGGGAGGCGGTGGCTACACCTTC CASSPTQGGGGYTF
TRBJ2-2 - - TRBV5-4 TGTGCCAGCAGCTCGCCGGGTATTGTAGGAGGGGAGCTGTTTTTT CASSSPGIVGGELFF
TRBJ1-3 - - TRBV6-5 TGTGCCAGCAGTTATTCGGGGTCAGGAAACACCATATATTTT CASSYSGSGNTIYF